This T cell receptor beta chain is drawn from a study of blood T cell repertoires in COVID-19 (dated by TCRdb to 2019 to 2021). Describing the broader study: The collaborator samples originated in the United States, Italy and Spain and spanned the acute and convalescent phases of COVID-19. Samples came from the ongoing ImmuneRACE study (first 160 participants) plus 1,254 subjects from 6 global collaborators. The material from the prospective study consisted of cDNA or gDNA derived from T cells, B-cell-depleted T cells, or PBMCs. Sample metadata almost always included a de-identified subject ID, COVID-19 status, age in years and sex. The dataset comprised deeply sampled blood TCRbeta repertoires from subjects exposed to, actively infected with, or recovered from COVID-19. The repertoires were released in a freely available public database meant as a resource for research on the immune response to SARS-CoV-2. HLA class I and class II types, where available, came from metadata supplied by the sample provider rather than from assay-based typing. What the work shows at the level of the full study, not this receptor alone: The quantity of clinical and demographic metadata differed by source and by participant and was supplied without curation.

Relative to germline, V is 0 bases shorter and J is 6 bases shorter, with 15 bases between their ends. The germline V gene supplies CDR1 KGHSH and CDR2 LQKENI. The CDR3 numbers 16 residues from cysteine through phenylalanine. Kept here is only the CDR3 DNA, which spans 48 bases and is read in frame from base 1. One collaborating source in Seattle enrolled patients while the patients were actively infected and followed the patients over time throughout the course of disease. Each collaborating institution followed its own protocols to collect whole blood in K2EDTA tubes. For TCRbeta analysis, collaborators shipped samples in one of three forms: frozen whole blood, isolated PBMCs, or DNA extracted from either of those sample types. Points on this clone: Its target antigen remains unknown. Base quality data are lacking; no much larger clone is found one base away.

TCRbeta CDR3 regions were amplified from genomic DNA by means of the immunoSEQ Assay, a bias-controlled multiplex PCR. Regarding the original processing steps: Within the assay, amplification of reference gene primers was used to estimate how many nucleated cells each sample contained. Sequence reads were collapsed and filtered to measure the absolute abundance of every unique TCRbeta CDR3 rearrangement. For each sample, productive Simpson clonality was calculated as the square root of Simpson's diversity index over productive rearrangements. TCRdb's version of the immuneACCESS table is confined to in-frame rearrangements and falls short of the full clone set. An unresolved V gene accounts for under half of the shortfall where checked; the remainder is of unknown origin. The V and J calls and clone size are taken from that table; D and trimming were inferred from the DNA. Recorded for this sample are fewer than 140,000 clones; over 65% of them occurred a single time. Together, the top ten hold more than 5% of the sample.

Sequencing used peripheral blood. The receptor was derived from a man of 80 years or more with COVID-19, enrolled during active disease. Recombination linked TRBV18 to TRBJ2-1; the D gene identity is not certain. The DNA reads as follows: TGTGCCAGCTCACCACCGAGAGGAACACTTTCCAATGAGCAGTTCTTC. The translation is CASSPPRGTLSNEQFF.